Following are 10 T cell receptor beta chains from one sample sequenced in a study of metastatic and nonmetastatic thyroid tumors. Nobody among the patients had been given any treatment before thyroid surgery. From the PCR reads, TCRdb re-called clones with MiXCR. The sample lists thousands of clones, 25% to 30% seen once, with 18% in the top ten. The material sequenced was adjacent normal tissue. These receptors were collected from a female donor with papillary thyroid cancer or a benign thyroid nodule (not recorded which). Some clones in this sample may be carry-over from other donors' samples.

The rearrangement uses TRBV7-9 and TRBJ1-1; 9 bases are a match to TRBD1. The V segment lost 9 bases and the J segment 3 bases; nucleotides outside the gene matches: 8. Germline V CDR1 and CDR2: SEHNR, FQNEAQ (reference sequence). The length of the CDR3 is 14 residues. The CDR3 reads CARKQGAIHTEAFF. CDR3 nucleotides: TGTGCCAGAAAACAGGGGGCGATTCACACTGAAGCTTTCTTT.

This clone was seen many times. The chain uses TRBV13 and TRBJ1-1, with D perhaps TRBD1 (5 bases). V lost 6 bases, J lost 0 bases, and 14 bases lay in between. This CDR3 has 15 residues. From germline, CDR1 is PRHDT and CDR2 FYEKMQ (reference sequence). In DNA, the CDR3 is TGTGCCAGCAGGGTTCGGGGGGGGATGAACACTGAAGCTTTCTTT. This sequence encodes CASRVRGGMNTEAFF.

In its sample, this clone was seen once. The rearrangement uses TRBV5-1 and TRBJ1-2; no definite D call. Trimming shortened V by 2 bases and J by 5 bases, and 4 bases separated the two germline ends. Per germline, CDR1 SGHRS and CDR2 YFSETQ. CDR3 size: 11 residues. As DNA, the CDR3 is TGCGCCAGCAGCTTCGGATATGGCTACACCTTC. The encoded protein is CASSFGYGYTF.

This rearrangement joins TRBV5-8 to TRBJ1-1, with a weak D call TRBD1 (6 bases). CDR3 size: 15 residues. Looked up from germline, CDR1 is SGHTS and CDR2 is YDEGEE. V was trimmed by 4 bases and J by 5 bases, leaving 18 bases between them. DNA for the CDR3: TGTGCCAGCAGCGCATGTACAGGGTCGGTAACTGAAGCTTTCTTT. This encodes CASSACTGSVTEAFF.

The rearrangement uses TRBV6-2 or TRBV6-3 and TRBJ1-5; weak D call: TRBD1 (5 bases). This CDR3 spans 15 amino acids. V lost 2 bases and J lost 1, with 9 bases in between. Germline lookup yields CDR1 MNHEY and CDR2 SVGEGT. DNA for the CDR3: TGTGCCAGCAGTTACCGTGGGGACAGCAATCAGCCCCAGCATTTT. Amino acids: CASSYRGDSNQPQHF.

This clone has at least ten counts. This chain uses TRBV11-1 with TRBJ2-4; 10 bases agree with TRBD2. Germline CDR1 and CDR2: SGHAT and FQDESV (reference sequence). The junction had 5 bases not matched to a gene; V was cut back by 2 bases and J by 7 bases. The CDR3 consists of 15 residues. The CDR3 here is CASSLSAGGGNIQYF. DNA of the CDR3: TGTGCCAGCAGCTTATCAGCGGGAGGGGGCAACATTCAGTACTTC.

The V gene is TRBV20-1, the J gene TRBJ2-7; D ambiguous. Trimming pared 5 bases from V and 7 bases from J, leaving 21 bases between. CDR1 and CDR2 (germline): DFQATT, SNEGSKA (reference sequence). The CDR3 covers 14 residues. The CDR3 bases are TGCAGTGCTGATTTGGCACACCTCCGATGTGAGCAGTACTTC. Amino acids: CSADLAHLRCEQYF.

This clone is medium-sized (0.01 to 0.1%) within its sample. This chain uses TRBV5-1 with TRBJ1-2, with 9 bases aligning to TRBD1. CDR1 SGHRS and CDR2 YFSETQ come from the germline V gene. This CDR3 has 14 residues. After removal of 0 bases from V and 8 bases from J, the junction contained 5 bases not matched to a gene. The CDR3 loop is CASSLGRQGGGYTF. For the CDR3, the DNA is TGCGCCAGCAGCTTGGGAAGACAGGGGGGAGGCTACACCTTC.

The rearrangement joins TRBV11-2 to TRBJ2-5; no reliable D call. The DNA end is a closer match to TRBJ2-1, so the J assignment may be wrong. Germline V gene lookup returns CDR1 SGHAT and CDR2 FQNNGV. The CDR3 covers 16 residues. The CDR3 here is CASSLEWVDLGNEQFF. CDR3 bases: TGTGCCAGCAGCTTAGAATGGGTTGATCTCGGCAATGAGCAGTTCTTC.

This clone was counted ten times or more. The gene calls are TRBV20-1 and TRBJ1-5; a possible D gene is TRBD1 (6 bases). Looked up from germline, CDR1 is DFQATT and CDR2 is SNEGSKA (reference sequence). The CDR3 totals 17 residues. V shed 0 bases and J shed 1 base, with 16 bases lying between them. CDR3: CSARDWAGVESNQPQHF. The CDR3 nucleotides are TGCAGTGCTAGAGATTGGGCAGGGGTTGAAAGCAATCAGCCCCAGCATTTT.